The sequence of this TCR beta chain was determined in a study of control samples from healthy donors and cancer patients. Method: immunoSEQ multiplex PCR; TCRdb's copy keeps in-frame clones and lacks some. The table includes some 77,000 clones, roughly 89% detected once. The CDR3 is 14 amino acids. V dropped 3 bases and J dropped 5; count of bases not matched to a gene: 5. Germline CDR1 reads DFQATT; CDR2 reads SNEGSKA (reference sequence). The sequence was collected from a woman aged 55-69 years in good health. Sequences were obtained from blood. The rearrangement uses TRBV20-1 and TRBJ1-4; 8 positions agree with TRBD1. In nucleotides, the CDR3 is TGCAGTGCTAGTCTCCGGACAGGGAATGAAAAACTGTTTTTT. This translates into CSASLRTGNEKLFF.